This T cell receptor (beta chain) was sequenced for a study of shared clonotypes between healthy human individuals. Sequencing used immunoSEQ multiplex PCR; TCRdb keeps in-frame clones, though not all of them. Among nearly 2 million clones, roughly 95% were seen once, and the ten largest hold 0.9% to 1.5%. CDR1 is SGHDT and CDR2 is YYEEEE in the germline V gene. The length of the CDR3 is 17 residues. J was trimmed by 4 bases and V by 4 bases; bases with no gene match: 15. Terminally differentiated effector memory CD45RA+ cells were excluded from the naive CD8 cells, which were CD45RO-negative and positively selected for CCR7.

V usage is TRBV5-6 and J usage is TRBJ1-1, with TRBD1 matching 8 bases. Input material: naive CD8+ T cells sorted from blood. The receptor was derived from a man younger than 30 in good health. The CDR3 coding sequence is TGTGCCAGCAGCCTGCGACCCTGGACAGGGATTACCACTGAAGCTTTCTTT. Translating gives CASSLRPWTGITTEAFF.